This T cell receptor (beta chain) was captured by sequencing in a study of T-cell memory formation after mild COVID-19. General study results and limits: While clones contracting from day 15 to 85 were balanced between CD4 and CD8, later expanders leaned CD4+.

Ten or more counts support this clonotype. Its specificity is unknown. CDR1 SGHRS and CDR2 YFSETQ come from the germline V gene. The CDR3 totals 15 residues. The J segment lost 6 bases and the V segment lost 4 bases, leaving 10 bases of the junction unmatched. UMIs and sample barcodes were carried by the TCR alpha and TCR beta cDNA libraries that 5'RACE produced using constant-segment primers. TCRdb passed the 5' RACE reads through MiXCR, listing each CDR3 protein once. The top ten clones hold roughly 0.85% of a sample with some 40,000 distinct CDR3 sequences, about 6.7% of them seen once. This sequence was found in an adult who had mild COVID-19 (a few samples of this study predate the infection). Cell type and time point are not known. V usage is TRBV5-1 and J usage is TRBJ2-1; 7 bases align to TRBD1. Sequenced material: PBMCs or a T cell subset sorted from them (not recorded which). CDR3 sequence: CASSLRDSRTNEQFF. The CDR3 DNA reads as TGCGCCAGCAGCCTCCGGGACAGCAGGACCAATGAGCAGTTCTTC.